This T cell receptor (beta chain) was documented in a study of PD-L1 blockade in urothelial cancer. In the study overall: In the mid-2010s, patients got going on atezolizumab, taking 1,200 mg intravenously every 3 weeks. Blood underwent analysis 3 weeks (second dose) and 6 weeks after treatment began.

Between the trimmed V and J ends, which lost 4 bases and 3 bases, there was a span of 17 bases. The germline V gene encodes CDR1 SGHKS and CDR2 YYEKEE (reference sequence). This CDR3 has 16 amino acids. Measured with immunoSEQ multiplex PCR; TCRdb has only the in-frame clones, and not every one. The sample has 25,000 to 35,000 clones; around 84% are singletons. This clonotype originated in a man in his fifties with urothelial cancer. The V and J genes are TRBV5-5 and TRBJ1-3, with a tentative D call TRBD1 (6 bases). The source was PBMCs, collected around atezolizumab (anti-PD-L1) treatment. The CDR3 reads CASSPWAGGNGNTIYF. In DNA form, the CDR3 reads TGTGCCAGCAGCCCCTGGGCGGGGGGCAATGGAAACACCATATATTTT.